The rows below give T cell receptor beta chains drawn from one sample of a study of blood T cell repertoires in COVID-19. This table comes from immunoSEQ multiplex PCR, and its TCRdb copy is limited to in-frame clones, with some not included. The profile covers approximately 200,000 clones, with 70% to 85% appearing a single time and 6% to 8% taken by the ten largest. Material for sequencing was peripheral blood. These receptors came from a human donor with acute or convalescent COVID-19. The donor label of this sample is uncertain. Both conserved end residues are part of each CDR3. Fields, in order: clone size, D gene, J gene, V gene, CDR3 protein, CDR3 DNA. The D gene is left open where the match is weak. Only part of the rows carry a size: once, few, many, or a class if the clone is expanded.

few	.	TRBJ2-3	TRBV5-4	CASSLSGTDTQYF	TGTGCCAGCAGCTTGTCGGGCACAGATACGCAGTATTTT
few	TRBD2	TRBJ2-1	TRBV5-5	CASSLAGEGANEQFF	TGTGCCAGCAGCTTGGCCGGGGAGGGTGCTAATGAGCAGTTCTTC
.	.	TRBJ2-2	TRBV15	CATSRDRLRGTGELFF	TGTGCCACCAGCAGAGATCGACTCCGAGGGACCGGGGAGCTGTTTTTT
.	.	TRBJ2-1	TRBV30	CGGGSYNEQFF	TGTGGAGGGGGCTCCTACAATGAGCAGTTCTTC
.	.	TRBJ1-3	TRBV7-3	CASSYLFGNTIYF	TGTGCCAGCAGCTATCTTTTCGGAAACACCATATATTTT
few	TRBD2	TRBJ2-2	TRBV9	CASSITGLTSVRRGAVF	TGTGCCAGCAGCATCACCGGGTTGACTAGCGTTCGACGGGGAGCTGTTTTT
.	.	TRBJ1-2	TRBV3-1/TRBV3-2	CASSRGRVLIGEDGYTF	TGTGCCAGCAGCCGCGGCAGAGTGCTCATCGGGGAAGATGGCTACACCTTC
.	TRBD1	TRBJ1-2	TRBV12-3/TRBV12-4	CASSYRGLGYTF	TGTGCCAGCAGTTACAGGGGGCTCGGCTACACCTTC
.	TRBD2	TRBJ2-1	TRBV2	CASSESGSGSEQFF	TGTGCCAGCAGTGAAAGCGGGAGCGGTAGTGAGCAGTTCTTC
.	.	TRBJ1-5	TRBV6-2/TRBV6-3	CASSYSGGARQPQHF	TGTGCCAGCAGTTACTCGGGGGGGGCGCGTCAGCCCCAGCATTTT
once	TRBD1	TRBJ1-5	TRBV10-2	CASSDRGGSNQPQHF	TGCGCCAGCAGCGACAGGGGGGGAAGCAATCAGCCCCAGCATTTT
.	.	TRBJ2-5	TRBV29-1	CSVAQETQYF	TGCAGCGTTGCACAGGAGACCCAGTACTTC
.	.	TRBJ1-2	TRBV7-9	CASSPSASGYTF	TGTGCCAGCAGCCCATCCGCGAGCGGCTACACCTTC
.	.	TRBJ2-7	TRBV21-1	CASSKVGGAGYEQYF	TGTGCCAGCAGCAAAGTTGGGGGGGCGGGCTACGAGCAGTACTTC
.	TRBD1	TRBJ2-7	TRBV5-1	CASSRDRGTSSYEQYF	TGCGCCAGCAGCCGCGACAGGGGTACCAGCTCCTACGAGCAGTACTTC
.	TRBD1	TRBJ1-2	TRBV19	CASSNGGQGGNYGYTF	TGTGCCAGTAGTAACGGGGGACAGGGCGGCAACTATGGCTACACCTTC
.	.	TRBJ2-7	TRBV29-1	CSAKRQSSYEQYF	TGCAGCGCTAAGCGACAGAGCTCCTACGAGCAGTACTTC
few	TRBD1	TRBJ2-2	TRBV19	CASTGRTGSRELFF	TGTGCCAGTACAGGCCGGACAGGGTCAAGGGAGCTGTTTTTT
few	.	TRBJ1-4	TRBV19	CASSMGRREKLFF	TGTGCCAGTAGTATGGGCAGGAGGGAAAAACTGTTTTTT
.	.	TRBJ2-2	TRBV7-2	CASSLYSPTGELFF	TGTGCCAGCAGCTTATATAGCCCCACCGGGGAGCTGTTTTTT
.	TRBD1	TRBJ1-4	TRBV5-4	CASSPDRQGLTTNEKLFF	TGTGCCAGCAGCCCGGACCGACAGGGATTAACAACTAATGAAAAACTGTTTTTT
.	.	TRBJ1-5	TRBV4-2	CASSPRKGQTNQPQHF	TGTGCCAGCAGCCCCAGGAAGGGGCAGACCAATCAGCCCCAGCATTTT
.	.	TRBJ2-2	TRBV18	CASSPREKNTGELFF	TGTGCCAGCTCACCTCGGGAGAAGAACACCGGGGAGCTGTTTTTT
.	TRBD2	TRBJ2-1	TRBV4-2	CASSQDWGLAGDEQFF	TGTGCCAGCAGCCAAGATTGGGGACTAGCGGGAGATGAGCAGTTCTTC
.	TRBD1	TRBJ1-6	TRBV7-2	CASSLALDRGQSSNSPLHF	TGTGCCAGCAGCTTAGCATTGGACAGGGGGCAGTCCTCTAATTCACCCCTCCACTTT
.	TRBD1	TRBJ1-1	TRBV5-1	CASRTGAVNTEAFF	TGCGCCAGCAGGACAGGGGCCGTGAACACTGAAGCTTTCTTT
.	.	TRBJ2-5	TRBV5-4	CASSLGGSRFQETQYF	TGTGCCAGCAGCTTGGGCGGGTCCAGATTTCAAGAGACCCAGTACTTC
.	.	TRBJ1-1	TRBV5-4	CASSLYGLPNTEAFF	TGTGCCAGCAGCTTGTATGGACTCCCGAACACTGAAGCTTTCTTT
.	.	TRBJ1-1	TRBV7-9	CASSQTSSEAFF	TGTGCCAGCAGCCAAACCTCTAGTGAAGCTTTCTTT
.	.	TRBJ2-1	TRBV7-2	CASRLAPRNEQFF	TGTGCCAGCAGACTAGCCCCTCGCAATGAGCAGTTCTTC
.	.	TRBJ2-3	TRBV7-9	CASSLGWRDRFTQYF	TGTGCCAGCAGCTTAGGGTGGCGGGATCGGTTTACGCAGTATTTT
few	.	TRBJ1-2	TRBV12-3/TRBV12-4	CASSAGTSYGYTF	TGTGCCAGCAGTGCGGGGACGAGCTATGGCTACACCTTC
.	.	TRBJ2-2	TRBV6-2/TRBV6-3	CASNPSSRNTGELFF	TGTGCCAGCAACCCCTCGTCGCGGAACACCGGGGAGCTGTTTTTT
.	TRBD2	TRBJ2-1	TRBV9	CASSPRTSGFLSSYNEQFF	TGTGCCAGCAGCCCCCGGACTAGCGGGTTCTTAAGCTCCTACAATGAGCAGTTCTTC
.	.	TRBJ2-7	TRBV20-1	CSAKTDYEQYF	TGCAGTGCTAAGACAGACTACGAGCAGTACTTC
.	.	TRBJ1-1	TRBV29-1	CSDRGDVGEAFF	TGCAGCGACCGAGGTGACGTGGGTGAAGCTTTCTTT
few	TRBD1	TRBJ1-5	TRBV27	CASRAQGAVSNQPQHF	TGTGCCAGCAGAGCTCAGGGGGCGGTTAGCAATCAGCCCCAGCATTTT
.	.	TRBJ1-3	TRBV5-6	CASSLVGAGSGNTIYF	TGTGCCAGCAGCTTGGTGGGGGCCGGCTCTGGAAACACCATATATTTT
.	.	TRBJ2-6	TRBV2	CASSEQTGSSGANVLTF	TGTGCCAGCAGTGAACAGACCGGGAGCTCTGGGGCCAACGTCCTGACTTTC
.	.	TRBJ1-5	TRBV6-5	CASSYRGTLGQPQHF	TGTGCCAGCAGTTACCGCGGGACTCTAGGTCAGCCCCAGCATTTT
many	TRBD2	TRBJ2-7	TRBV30	CAWSARRGAHEQYF	TGTGCCTGGAGCGCCAGGCGGGGGGCCCACGAGCAGTACTTC
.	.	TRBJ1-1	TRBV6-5	CASSSTGSTEAFF	TGTGCCAGCAGTTCTACAGGGTCAACTGAAGCTTTCTTT
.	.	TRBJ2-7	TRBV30	CAWSRGGTVTYEQYF	TGTGCCTGGAGTCGAGGAGGGACAGTCACCTACGAGCAGTACTTC
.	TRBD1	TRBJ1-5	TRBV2	CASSVTGSSNQPQHF	TGTGCCAGCAGTGTGACAGGGTCTAGCAATCAGCCCCAGCATTTT
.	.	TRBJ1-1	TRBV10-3	CAISGASTEAFF	TGTGCCATCAGTGGGGCGAGCACTGAAGCTTTCTTT
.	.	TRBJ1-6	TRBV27	CASSFDEYNSPLHF	TGTGCCAGCAGTTTCGATGAGTATAATTCACCCCTCCACTTT
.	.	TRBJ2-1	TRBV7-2	CASSLDGSPYNEQFF	TGTGCCAGCAGCTTAGACGGGAGCCCCTACAATGAGCAGTTCTTC
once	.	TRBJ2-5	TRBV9	CASSVGGMETQYF	TGTGCCAGCAGCGTTGGCGGGATGGAGACCCAGTACTTC
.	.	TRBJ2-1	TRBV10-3	CATRLGAGNEQFF	TGTGCCACCAGGCTCGGGGCGGGGAATGAGCAGTTCTTC
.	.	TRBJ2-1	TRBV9	CASNLRGYNEQFF	TGTGCCAGTAACCTAAGGGGATACAATGAGCAGTTCTTC
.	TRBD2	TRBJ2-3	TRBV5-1	CASSAHVAGGTDTQYF	TGCGCCAGCAGCGCCCACGTAGCGGGAGGCACAGATACGCAGTATTTT
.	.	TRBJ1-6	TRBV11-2	CASSLDPAGGSYNSPLHF	TGTGCCAGCAGCTTAGACCCGGCAGGAGGCTCCTATAATTCACCCCTCCACTTT
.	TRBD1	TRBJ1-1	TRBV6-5	CASRNDRGSTEAFF	TGTGCCAGCAGAAACGACAGGGGTTCGACTGAAGCTTTCTTT
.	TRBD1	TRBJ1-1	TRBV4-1	CASSRAGQANTEAFF	TGCGCCAGCAGCCGCGCGGGACAGGCGAACACTGAAGCTTTCTTT